These T cell receptor beta chains were read from a single sample in a study of radiotherapy plus CTLA-4 blockade in lung cancer. This table comes from immunoSEQ multiplex PCR, and its TCRdb copy is limited to in-frame clones, with some not included. The sample holds about 97,000 clones, 65% to 85% seen once. The sample here was peripheral blood, taken from a patient treated with radiotherapy plus ipilimumab. The receptor source for this set is a human donor with non-small cell lung cancer who had a partial response to radiotherapy plus ipilimumab. Some clones in this sample may be carry-over from other donors' samples. Both conserved end residues are part of each CDR3. D genes are given only for firm matches. Not every row has a clone size; where given, it reads once, few, many or a size class.

D | J | size | V | DNA | CDR3
NA | TRBJ2-7 | NA | TRBV28 | TGTGCCAGCATCAAGACTAGCTCCTACGAGCAGTACTTC | CASIKTSSYEQYF
TRBD2 | TRBJ2-1 | once | TRBV5-4 | TGTGCCAGCAGCTTGGATAGCGGGGTATGGAATGAGCAGTTCTTC | CASSLDSGVWNEQFF
NA | TRBJ2-2 | NA | TRBV27 | TGTGCCAGCAGTTTAACGTTCGGGGGTTACACCGGGGAGCTGTTTTTT | CASSLTFGGYTGELFF
TRBD2 | TRBJ2-1 | once | TRBV29-1 | TGCAGCGCACTAGCGATAGTCTACAATGAGCAGTTCTTC | CSALAIVYNEQFF
NA | TRBJ1-2 | once | TRBV4-3 | TGCGCCAGCAGCCAGTCATTACAGGACTACATTAACTATGGCTACACCTTC | CASSQSLQDYINYGYTF
TRBD1 | TRBJ2-7 | NA | TRBV7-9 | TGTGCCAGCAGCCCCGGGACAGATCCCTACGAGCAGTACTTC | CASSPGTDPYEQYF
NA | TRBJ2-1 | NA | TRBV7-2 | TGTGCCAGCAGCCCCCAGGGGGGAACAGAAACGTACAATGAGCAGTTCTTC | CASSPQGGTETYNEQFF
NA | TRBJ1-2 | NA | TRBV2 | TGTGCCAGCCACAGATATGGCTACACCTTC | CASHRYGYTF
NA | TRBJ1-1 | NA | TRBV7-9 | TGTGCCAGCAGCTCCTATAGTGAAGCTTTCTTT | CASSSYSEAFF
NA | TRBJ1-2 | NA | TRBV10-3 | TGTGCCATCAGTGACCCCACCTCGGAGGGTGGCTACACCTTC | CAISDPTSEGGYTF
TRBD1 | TRBJ1-1 | NA | TRBV11-3 | TGTGCCAGCAGCCCGGGGACAGTCGGGACTGAAGCTTTCTTT | CASSPGTVGTEAFF
TRBD1 | TRBJ1-6 | NA | TRBV5-1 | TGCGCCAGCAGCCCAAGGGACAGAAGAAATTCACCCCTCCACTTT | CASSPRDRRNSPLHF
NA | TRBJ2-3 | NA | TRBV2 | TGTGCCAGCAGCCCACCCGAAGCGGGAGATACGCAGTATTTT | CASSPPEAGDTQYF
NA | TRBJ2-7 | once | TRBV5-1 | TGCGCCAGCAGGGCAGGGGTGGGGGAGCAGTACTTC | CASRAGVGEQYF
NA | TRBJ2-1 | NA | TRBV6-6 | TGTGCCAGCAGTTACCCCGCGAGTAAAGATGAGCAGTTCTTC | CASSYPASKDEQFF
TRBD2 | TRBJ2-3 | once | TRBV5-4 | TGTGCCAGCAGCTTGTTCCTAGCGGGAGACGGCACAGATACGCAGTATTTT | CASSLFLAGDGTDTQYF
NA | TRBJ2-7 | NA | TRBV14 | TGTGCCAGCAGCCAACAGGGTTACGAGCAGTACTTC | CASSQQGYEQYF
TRBD2 | TRBJ2-1 | NA | TRBV5-1 | TGCGCCAGCAGCTTGGCCGTAATAGCGGGATCGAATGAGCAGTTCTTC | CASSLAVIAGSNEQFF
TRBD1 | TRBJ1-6 | NA | TRBV28 | TGTGCCAGCAGTTCTCCGGGACAGAATAATTCACCCCTCCACTTT | CASSSPGQNNSPLHF
NA | TRBJ2-3 | NA | TRBV9 | TGTGCCAGCAGCGTCGCCCAGGGGGGAGGAGCGGATACGCAGTATTTT | CASSVAQGGGADTQYF
TRBD1 | TRBJ2-1 | NA | TRBV7-7 | TGTGCCAGCAGCCCCCTGGCCGGGACAGGGTTCAATGAGCAGTTCTTC | CASSPLAGTGFNEQFF
NA | TRBJ1-1 | NA | TRBV11-2 | TGTGCCAGCAGCTTGGAGGGGTTGCCGAACACTGAAGCTTTCTTT | CASSLEGLPNTEAFF
NA | TRBJ2-3 | NA | TRBV19 | TGTGCCAGTAGCCCCTTGAGGGGGATGGGAGATACGCAGTATTTT | CASSPLRGMGDTQYF
NA | TRBJ2-7 | once | TRBV19 | TGTGCCAGTAGTATAGATTACAGCTCCTACGAGCAGTACTTC | CASSIDYSSYEQYF
TRBD2 | TRBJ2-7 | NA | TRBV4-1 | TGCGCCAGCAGCCAGCTAGCGGGGGATGTCTACGAGCAGTACTTC | CASSQLAGDVYEQYF
NA | TRBJ2-7 | NA | TRBV7-9 | TGTGCCAGCAGCGAAACGGGGGACGAGCAGTACTTC | CASSETGDEQYF
TRBD1 | TRBJ1-1 | NA | TRBV29-1 | TGCAGCGTTGCCGAAACAGGGGGCACTGAAGCTTTCTTT | CSVAETGGTEAFF
NA | TRBJ2-5 | NA | TRBV5-5 | TGTGCCAGCAGCAGGAGGGGCATGGGAGGAGAGACCCAGTACTTC | CASSRRGMGGETQYF
NA | TRBJ2-2 | once | TRBV7-9 | TGTGCCAGCAGCTTCTTACGGGACACCGGGGAGCTGTTTTTT | CASSFLRDTGELFF
NA | TRBJ1-2 | NA | TRBV6-5 | TGTGCCAGCAGTGAAGCGGAGGGACGGTCCTATTTC | CASSEAEGRSYF
NA | TRBJ2-3 | few | TRBV13 | TGTGCCAGCAGCCCAAAGGGGGAAAGCACAGATACGCAGTATTTT | CASSPKGESTDTQYF
TRBD1 | TRBJ2-1 | NA | TRBV19 | TGTGCCAGTAGTCCAGACGACAGGGTGGGGTTCGGGCAGTTCTTC | CASSPDDRVGFGQFF
NA | TRBJ2-1 | once | TRBV5-1 | TGCGCCAGCAGTGACAACCGGGGGGCTGGAAATGAGCAGTTCTTC | CASSDNRGAGNEQFF
NA | TRBJ1-1 | NA | TRBV6-5 | TGTGCCAGCAGCCGGGATAACACTGAAGCTTTCTTT | CASSRDNTEAFF
NA | TRBJ1-5 | few | TRBV5-1 | TGCGCCAGCAGCTTGGGTGGGGCCAATCAGCCCCAGCATTTT | CASSLGGANQPQHF
NA | TRBJ2-5 | NA | TRBV19 | TGTGCCAGTAGTATAGGGGGCATTGAAGAGACCCAGTACTTC | CASSIGGIEETQYF
TRBD2 | TRBJ2-7 | NA | TRBV6-1 | TGTGCCAGCATGGCGGGACTAGCGGGGAACGAGCAGTACTTC | CASMAGLAGNEQYF
NA | TRBJ2-7 | NA | TRBV5-4 | TGTGCCAGCAGCTTCGGTCGGTCCTACGAGCAGTACTTC | CASSFGRSYEQYF
NA | TRBJ1-1 | NA | TRBV28 | TGTGCCAGCAGCGACACGGTAATCTACACTGAAGCTTTCTTT | CASSDTVIYTEAFF
NA | TRBJ1-2 | once | TRBV27 | TGTGCCAGCAGTTTATTACAGGGATCTGGCTACACCTTC | CASSLLQGSGYTF
NA | TRBJ2-7 | NA | TRBV5-4 | TGTGCCAGCTGGGAGAAGGTAGAGCAGTACTTC | CASWEKVEQYF
NA | TRBJ1-2 | NA | TRBV27 | TGTGCCAGCAGCCCTGAGGGCTATGGCTACACCTTC | CASSPEGYGYTF
NA | TRBJ1-1 | NA | TRBV28 | TGTGCCAGCAGTCAGACAGTAACTGAAGCTTTCTTT | CASSQTVTEAFF
NA | TRBJ1-5 | NA | TRBV7-8 | TGTGCCAGCAGCTTAGCGTTAGGACAGAAAAATCAGCCCCAGCATTTT | CASSLALGQKNQPQHF
TRBD1 | TRBJ2-5 | NA | TRBV10-3 | TGTGCCGCCCAAAGAGGGGGCGAAGAGACCCAGTACTTC | CAAQRGGEETQYF
NA | TRBJ1-1 | NA | TRBV4-2 | TGTGCCAGCAGCCAAGATTGGGTTCAGGGCACTGAAGCTTTCTTT | CASSQDWVQGTEAFF
NA | TRBJ1-1 | NA | TRBV7-8 | TGTGCCAGCAGCTTTTTTAGTGGGACTTTGAACACTGAAGCTTTCTTT | CASSFFSGTLNTEAFF
NA | TRBJ2-4 | NA | TRBV6-5 | TGTGCCAGCAGTCGGGTCTGGGACATTCAGTACTTC | CASSRVWDIQYF
NA | TRBJ2-1 | NA | TRBV28 | TGTGCCAGCAAAGGGGCAGGGTCTCGCAATGAGCAGTTCTTC | CASKGAGSRNEQFF
NA | TRBJ2-7 | NA | TRBV28 | TGTGCCAGCAGTTCCGCCTACGAGCAGTACTTC | CASSSAYEQYF
TRBD2 | TRBJ2-1 | NA | TRBV18 | TGTGCCAGCTCACCACTTAGCCTAGCGGGAACCAGAAAACAAAATGAGCAGTTCTTC | CASSPLSLAGTRKQNEQFF
TRBD2 | TRBJ2-4 | NA | TRBV5-5 | TGTGCCAGCAGCCGGACTAGCGGTAACATTCAGTACTTC | CASSRTSGNIQYF
NA | TRBJ1-5 | few | TRBV7-9 | TGTGCCAGCGGTCGGGACGGGAGAAGCAATCAGCCCCAGCATTTT | CASGRDGRSNQPQHF
TRBD1 | TRBJ1-5 | NA | TRBV19 | TGTGCCAGTAGTGCCACAGGGGGTGGGCAGCCCCAGCATTTT | CASSATGGGQPQHF
TRBD2 | TRBJ2-7 | few | TRBV29-1 | TGCAGCGTTGCTGAACGGGGGGTTTTCTACGAGCAGTACTTC | CSVAERGVFYEQYF
NA | TRBJ1-2 | medium-sized | TRBV7-9 | TGTGCCAGCAGCTTAGCGGGACTGGTCTATGGCTACACCTTC | CASSLAGLVYGYTF
TRBD2 | TRBJ2-3 | NA | TRBV7-7 | TGTGCCAGCAGCCCAACCCCTAGCGGGACGAGCACAGATACGCAGTATTTT | CASSPTPSGTSTDTQYF
TRBD1 | TRBJ2-3 | NA | TRBV7-2 | TGTGCCAGCAGCTTAGCCAGGGGGAATCTAGATACGCAGTATTTT | CASSLARGNLDTQYF